This T cell receptor beta chain originates from a study of blood T cell repertoires in COVID-19. Study at large: The analysed material was cDNA or gDNA that came from T cells, B-cell-depleted T cells, or PBMCs.

Germline V gene lookup returns CDR1 MNHNS and CDR2 SASEGT. Trimming cost V 3 bases and J 1 base, with 7 bases left between them. There are 14 residues in the CDR3. Study processing details: Using reference gene primer amplification, nucleated cell counts were estimated. Only in-frame clones appear in the TCRdb table, and some are missing; sequencing was by immunoSEQ multiplex PCR. The D gene and trimming were derived from the DNA, and the V and J assignments and clone size from that table. This sample has over 250,000 clones, with approximately 91% found just once. The chain links TRBV6-1 to TRBJ1-5; D gene uncertain. Material: peripheral blood. This clonotype was sampled from a woman in her 30s with acute or convalescent COVID-19. The CDR3 protein is CASSDGMSNQPQHF. The CDR3 DNA follows: TGTGCCAGCAGTGACGGTATGAGCAATCAGCCCCAGCATTTT.